One sample yielded the 12 T cell receptor beta chains listed below, sequenced in a study of blood T cell repertoires in COVID-19. Method: immunoSEQ multiplex PCR; TCRdb's copy keeps in-frame clones and lacks some. The table shows around 73,000 clones, with roughly three quarters occurring only once. Sequencing was done on a sample of peripheral blood. The source of these receptors is a man in his 70s with COVID-19, enrolled during active disease.

For the CDR3, the DNA is TGTGCCATCAGTGGGACTAGCGGGAGGACGTACATCAATGAGCAGTTCTTC. It specifies CAISGTSGRTYINEQFF. The rearrangement uses TRBV10-3 and TRBJ2-1, with 14 bases that match TRBD2. V lost 4 bases, J lost 6 bases, and 8 bases stayed unmatched. The CDR3 spans 17 residues. CDR1 and CDR2 from the germline V gene are ENHRY and SYGVKD.

The J gene is TRBJ1-1, the V gene TRBV19, with TRBD1 matching over 7 bases. The ends lost 7 bases at V and 5 bases at J; junction bases unmatched: 7. Per the germline V gene, CDR1 is LNHDA and CDR2 is SQIVND (reference sequence). This CDR3 has 13 residues. The DNA for the CDR3 is TGTGCCAGTACCAAAAGGGGGCGAACTGAAGCTTTCTTT. The encoded protein is CASTKRGRTEAFF.

The chain uses TRBV7-2 and TRBJ2-1, with 11 bases identical to TRBD2. CDR3 length equals 16 residues. The ends lost 5 bases at V and 7 bases at J; junction bases unmatched: 10. CDR1 is SGHTA, CDR2 FQGNSA, per germline. The CDR3 bases are TGTGCCAGCAGCCCTACCCTAGCGGGAGGTGGGAATGAGCAGTTCTTC. Translated, it gives CASSPTLAGGGNEQFF.

The gene calls are TRBV10-1 and TRBJ2-3; possible D gene TRBD2, 6 bases. Germline loops: CDR1 WNHNN, CDR2 SYGVQD (reference sequence). Trimming left V 10 bases short and J 6 bases short, with 14 bases between. CDR3 size: 12 residues. The CDR3 DNA reads as TGCGCCAACCTTAGCGGCCCTGATACGCAGTATTTT. It encodes CANLSGPDTQYF.

This chain joins TRBV20-1 and TRBJ2-7, with D uncertain. The CDR3 extends over 14 amino acids. Trimming left V 4 bases short and J 3 bases short, with 16 bases between. Germline-derived CDR1 and CDR2 are DFQATT and SNEGSKA (reference sequence). The CDR3 coding sequence is TGCAGTGCTACTGACCTCGCCTCAGGCTACGAGCAGTACTTC. Its protein product is CSATDLASGYEQYF.

The V gene is TRBV6-2 or TRBV6-3, the J gene TRBJ2-2, with 7 positions matching TRBD1. The CDR3 length is 17 residues. After removal of 2 bases from V and 5 bases from J, the junction contained 11 bases not matched to a gene. Germline V gene lookup returns CDR1 MNHEY and CDR2 SVGEGT. In nucleotides, the CDR3 is TGTGCCAGCAGTTACAGGGCAAGCACGACAGGGACCGGGGAGCTGTTTTTT. This encodes CASSYRASTTGTGELFF.

The chain employs TRBV19 and TRBJ2-1; the match to TRBD2 covers 10 bases. J lost 7 bases, V lost 6 bases, and 12 bases had no gene match. CDR3 length equals 16 residues. The V gene's germline CDR1 is LNHDA and CDR2 SQIVND (reference sequence). As DNA, the CDR3 is TGTGCCAGTAGCCAGGGGGCTAGCGGGAGCGAGAATGAGCAGTTCTTC. It specifies CASSQGASGSENEQFF.

This clone was seen a single time. The V call is TRBV7-9, the J call TRBJ1-2, with D unresolved. V was pared by 5 bases and J by 4 bases, with 14 bases between. The CDR3 extends over 14 amino acids. The germline gives CDR1 SEHNR, CDR2 FQNEAQ (reference sequence). This CDR3 is CASSPGGIGYGYTF. The CDR3 DNA reads as TGTGCCAGCAGCCCGGGAGGGATCGGCTATGGCTACACCTTC.

This chain links TRBV3-1 (or the pseudogene TRBV3-2) with TRBJ2-3; 13 bases match TRBD2. The CDR3 spans 18 residues. Trimming cost V 0 bases and J 0 bases; bases outside gene matches: 3. The germline V gene encodes CDR1 LGHDT and CDR2 YNNKEL (reference sequence). CDR3 amino acids: CASSQEGTSGTSTDTQYF. The DNA for the CDR3 is TGTGCCAGCAGCCAAGAAGGGACTAGCGGGACAAGCACAGATACGCAGTATTTT.

The rearrangement joins TRBV6-1 to TRBJ1-1; D is unclear. Trimming took 0 bases from V and 4 from J, leaving 12 bases between them. The CDR3 loop spans 15 amino acids. CDR1 is MNHNS, CDR2 SASEGT, per germline. In DNA, the CDR3 is TGTGCCAGCAGTGAAGCTTTCGGGGAGCCCACTGAAGCTTTCTTT. It specifies CASSEAFGEPTEAFF.

The rearrangement links TRBV4-3 to TRBJ1-1; 8 nucleotides agree with TRBD1. Germline CDR1 and CDR2: LGHNA and YSLEER. The CDR3 spans 15 residues. Trimming removed 1 base from V and 5 bases from J; junction bases left unmatched: 6. The CDR3 loop is CASSQAGRGRTEAFF. For the CDR3, the DNA is TGCGCCAGCAGCCAAGCGGGCAGGGGGCGAACTGAAGCTTTCTTT.

This clone was seen a handful of times. The CDR3 is CASSLGEVSYNEQFF. As DNA, the CDR3 is TGTGCCAGCAGCTTGGGGGAGGTAAGCTACAATGAGCAGTTCTTC. The chain carries TRBV5-8 and TRBJ2-1; TRBD2 is a possible D gene (6 bases). The V and J ends lost 0 bases and 3 bases respectively, with 10 bases between them. The CDR3 sequence is 15 residues long. Germline lookup yields CDR1 SGHTS and CDR2 YDEGEE.